This TCR beta chain was retrieved from a study of T cell repertoires in cytomegalovirus infection. Study-wide context: From public TCR beta signatures came an indication of both CMV infection and matching HLA type. Overall study results and limits: CMV-specific HLA-C-restricted TCR beta clonotypes dominated the ex vivo response.

As regards this clonotype: The antigen is unknown.

TCRdb passed the reads through MiXCR, listing each CDR3 protein once. The sample lists hundreds of thousands of distinct CDR3 sequences; 33% were seen once. The source was cultured PBMCs, collected from culture after CMV antigen stimulation. The TCR was taken from a human donor in good health (CMV status not recorded). Some clones in this sample may be carry-over from other donors' samples.

The DNA for the CDR3 is TGTGCCAGCGGGGGGGGTGAGCAGTTCTTC. Its protein product is CASGGGEQFF. This sequence joins TRBV5-3 and TRBJ2-1; 8 nucleotides align to TRBD2. TRBV5-3 is an ORF, with its function uncertain. V gave up 8 bases and J gave up 9 bases; unmatched junction bases: 1. CDR3 length: 10 residues.